This T cell receptor beta chain was documented in a study of blood T cell repertoires in COVID-19. Overall study: Samples taken during acute and convalescent COVID-19 were collected in the United States, Italy and Spain. PBMCs, B-cell-depleted T cells, or T cells provided the cDNA or gDNA that made up the material.

Germline CDR1 reads DFQATT; CDR2 reads SNEGSKA (reference sequence). Trimming shortened V by 3 bases and J by 3 bases, and 18 bases separated the two germline ends. The CDR3 spans 15 residues. Methods used by the authors: By means of reference gene primer amplification, nucleated cell counts were estimated. This table comes from immunoSEQ multiplex PCR, and its TCRdb copy is limited to in-frame clones, with some not included. V, J and clone size are those of that table, while D and trimming were read from the DNA. Of approximately 140,000 clones in the sample, roughly 88% were seen once. V gene TRBV20-1 combines with J gene TRBJ2-7, with D uncertain. The receptor was isolated from a man aged 65 to 85 with active COVID-19. The sample comprised peripheral blood. The CDR3 sequence: CSASPRWPTDYEQYF. DNA of the CDR3: TGCAGTGCTAGTCCCAGGTGGCCAACAGACTACGAGCAGTACTTC.